Following are 22 T cell receptor beta chains from one sample sequenced in a study of T cell repertoires in cytomegalovirus infection. TCRdb redid the calling of the reads with MiXCR, one entry per CDR3 protein. The repertoire holds about 230,000 distinct CDR3 sequences, with approximately 22% as singletons. The material sequenced was CD8+ T cells from PBMCs. The receptors shown here come from a human donor in good health (CMV status not recorded). Some clones in this sample may be carry-over from other donors' samples.

The chain has TRBV7-9 and TRBJ2-3, with 7 bases matching TRBD2. The CDR3 has 17 amino acids. With V trimmed by 5 bases and J by 0 bases, 11 bases remained unmatched. Germline V lookup: CDR1 SEHNR, CDR2 FQNEAQ (reference sequence). The DNA for the CDR3 is TGTGCCAGCAGCCAAACTAGCGAACCAACTAGCACAGATACGCAGTATTTT. This translates into CASSQTSEPTSTDTQYF.

This clonotype was recorded many times. The V and J genes are TRBV29-1 and TRBJ2-5; TRBD1 matches at 10 bases. CDR3 size: 15 residues. Per the germline V gene, CDR1 is SQVTM and CDR2 is ANQGSEA. Trimming took 3 bases from V and 0 from J; bases not matched to a gene: 4. The CDR3 DNA is TGCAGCGTTGACGGGACAGGGGAGTACCAAGAGACCCAGTACTTC. It translates to CSVDGTGEYQETQYF. Looking up the rest from reference TRBV29-1 and TRBJ2-5 gives the full variable domain: SAVISQKPSRDICQRGTSLTIQCQVDSQVTMMFWYRQQPGQSLTLIATANQGSEATYESGFVIDKFPISRPNLTFSTLTVSNMSPEDSSIYLCSVDGTGEYQETQYFGPGTRLLVL.

Ten or more counts support this clonotype. This rearrangement joins TRBV29-1 to TRBJ1-1; D not resolved. Trimming cost V 8 bases and J 0 bases, with 7 bases left between them. Looked up from germline, CDR1 is SQVTM and CDR2 is ANQGSEA. There are 11 residues in the CDR3. The CDR3 DNA follows: TGCAGCCTTACAATGAACACTGAAGCTTTCTTT. Residues: CSLTMNTEAFF.

J is TRBJ2-1 and V is TRBV29-1, with 10 bases identical to TRBD2. The V and J ends lost 3 bases and 0 bases, in that order; junction bases with no gene match: 14. CDR1 and CDR2 (germline): SQVTM, ANQGSEA. This CDR3 has 19 residues. The CDR3 nucleotides are TGCAGCGTTGAGGCCTTGCTAGCGGGGGACCCCAGCTCCTACAATGAGCAGTTCTTC. It translates to CSVEALLAGDPSSYNEQFF.

This clonotype was counted only a few times. This chain joins TRBV19 and TRBJ1-2, with 8 bases lining up with TRBD1. The CDR3 has 16 amino acids. From germline, CDR1 is LNHDA and CDR2 SQIVND (reference sequence). Trimming at V came to 5 bases and at J to 1 base, leaving 9 bases not matched to a gene. This chain's CDR3 is CASSAGQGGGNYGYTF. CDR3 in DNA: TGTGCCAGTAGTGCCGGACAGGGTGGGGGTAACTATGGCTACACCTTC.

This clonotype was seen a handful of times. The genes are TRBV20-1 and TRBJ1-1; TRBD1 aligns across 8 bases. Germline V gene data show CDR1 as DFQATT and CDR2 as SNEGSKA (reference sequence). After removal of 1 base from V and 5 bases from J, the junction contained 6 bases not matched to a gene. The CDR3 is 14 amino acids. The CDR3 nucleotides read TGCAGTGCTAGAGCTCCGACAGGGGATACTGAAGCTTTCTTT. Protein: CSARAPTGDTEAFF.

This rearrangement joins TRBV11-2 to TRBJ2-5; D is undetermined. This CDR3 spans 12 amino acids. CDR1 SGHAT and CDR2 FQNNGV come from the germline V gene. V lost 3 bases and J lost 8, with 10 bases in between. The CDR3 here is CASSFDRPTQYF. The CDR3 region has the DNA TGTGCCAGCAGCTTCGATCGGCCTACCCAGTACTTC.

A few counts support this clonotype. The chain combines TRBV27 with TRBJ2-3; D unclear. Trimming shortened V by 5 bases and J by 3 bases, and 9 bases separated the two germline ends. The CDR3 has 13 residues. The germline CDR1 and CDR2 sequences are MNHEY and SMNVEV (reference sequence). The DNA for the CDR3 is TGTGCCAGCAGTCTTATAGGTACAGATACGCAGTATTTT. Translating gives CASSLIGTDTQYF.

This rearrangement joins TRBV20-1 to TRBJ2-3, with 7 positions matching TRBD1. The V gene's germline CDR1 is DFQATT and CDR2 SNEGSKA (reference sequence). V lost 0 bases, J lost 2 bases, and 8 bases stayed unmatched. The CDR3 has 16 residues. The CDR3 coding sequence is TGCAGTGCTAGAGATCGAGACAGGGCGTACACAGATACGCAGTATTTT. Protein product: CSARDRDRAYTDTQYF.

The chain recombines TRBV28 with TRBJ2-1; D gene unclear. With 3 bases removed from V and 0 bases from J, the gap between germline ends came to 12 bases. CDR3 length equals 16 residues. Germline V gene data show CDR1 as MDHEN and CDR2 as SYDVKM. The CDR3 is CASSFKASSSYNEQFF. For the CDR3, the DNA is TGTGCCAGCAGTTTTAAGGCCTCTAGCTCCTACAATGAGCAGTTCTTC.

For this clonotype: This clone may be a read error of a much larger clone one base away. The V gene is TRBV7-6, the J gene TRBJ2-7; a possible D gene is TRBD1 (5 bases). Germline loops: CDR1 SGHVS, CDR2 FNYEAQ. With 3 bases removed from V and 0 bases from J, the gap between germline ends came to 15 bases. The CDR3 length is 16 residues. CDR3 residues: CASSLIRTSASYEQYF. The CDR3 nucleotides read TGTGCCAGCAGCTTGATCCGGACATCGGCCTCCTACGAGCAGTACTTC.

This clonotype was detected many times. This chain connects TRBV7-2 to TRBJ1-2; D uncertain. CDR1 and CDR2 from the germline V gene are SGHTA and FQGNSA. Trimming removed 2 bases from V and 3 bases from J, with 7 bases in between. The length of the CDR3 is 13 residues. The CDR3, as DNA: TGTGCCAGCAGCTTAAGGGCAGACTATGGCTACACCTTC. Its protein is CASSLRADYGYTF.

This rearrangement joins TRBV7-9 to TRBJ2-3; 8 nucleotides line up with TRBD1. CDR3 length equals 14 residues. CDR1 is SEHNR, CDR2 FQNEAQ, per germline (reference sequence). The trim removed 5 bases at V and 6 bases at J, leaving 7 bases unmatched. DNA for the CDR3: TGTGCCAGCAGCCCCGGACAGGGAATGGATACGCAGTATTTT. This gives the protein CASSPGQGMDTQYF.

CDR3 DNA sequence: TGTGCCAGCAGTCACCGGGACAGGGAGGATGGGGGCACAGATACGCAGTATTTT. It specifies CASSHRDREDGGTDTQYF. The V gene is TRBV2, the J gene TRBJ2-3; 9 bases match TRBD1. Looked up from germline, CDR1 is SNHLY and CDR2 is FYNNEI. CDR3 size: 18 residues. V gave up 5 bases and J gave up 1 base; unmatched junction bases: 13.

This clonotype was picked up many times. The chain couples TRBV7-6 to TRBJ1-3; D uncertain. This CDR3 spans 14 amino acids. Germline loops: CDR1 SGHVS, CDR2 FNYEAQ. With 6 bases removed from V and 2 bases from J, the gap between germline ends came to 11 bases. This CDR3 is CASSRPGAGNTIYF. CDR3 DNA sequence: TGTGCCAGCAGTCGACCTGGGGCTGGAAACACCATATATTTT.

J is TRBJ2-1 and V is TRBV12-3 or TRBV12-4; TRBD2 is a possible D gene (6 bases). The CDR3 sequence is 15 residues long. The V and J ends lost 3 bases and 3 bases respectively, with 12 bases between them. CDR3 nucleotide sequence: TGTGCCAGCAGTTTTTCGCTAGCGTACTACAATGAGCAGTTCTTC. Protein sequence: CASSFSLAYYNEQFF.

J is TRBJ2-3 and V is TRBV20-1, with 10 bases fitting TRBD1. The germline V gene has CDR1 DFQATT and CDR2 SNEGSKA (reference sequence). V lost 4 bases, J lost 4 bases, and 2 bases stayed unmatched. CDR3 size: 13 residues. The CDR3 protein is CSATGQGADTQYF. The CDR3 DNA sequence: TGCAGTGCTACTGGACAGGGGGCAGATACGCAGTATTTT.

This chain links TRBV28 with TRBJ2-1; perhaps TRBD2 as D (5 bases). Trimming took 7 bases from V and 1 from J, leaving 8 bases between them. CDR3 length: 13 amino acids. CDR1 is MDHEN and CDR2 is SYDVKM in the germline V gene. CDR3 protein: CASMRVSYNEQFF. The CDR3 coding sequence is TGTGCCAGCATGAGGGTGTCCTACAATGAGCAGTTCTTC.

The chain couples TRBV5-1 to TRBJ1-2; 7 bases match TRBD1. The germline V gene has CDR1 SGHRS and CDR2 YFSETQ. Trimming at V came to 0 bases and at J to 8 bases, leaving 10 bases not matched to a gene. The CDR3 runs to 15 residues. Here the CDR3 DNA reads TGCGCCAGCAGCTTGGCCGTAGGGGGCGCGGAAGGCTACACCTTC. Translation: CASSLAVGGAEGYTF.

In its sample, this clonotype was seen many times. This rearrangement joins TRBV25-1 to TRBJ2-1; the D gene is possibly TRBD1 (7 bases). Trimming took 4 bases from V and 10 from J, leaving 14 bases between them. The germline V gene encodes CDR1 MGHDK and CDR2 SYGVNS. The CDR3 spans 13 residues. CDR3 bases: TGTGCCAGCAGTGTCAGGGGGGCGGGGGAGCAGTTCTTC. This codes for CASSVRGAGEQFF.

This clonotype was seen many times. The V call is TRBV7-8, the J call TRBJ2-3; tentatively, D is TRBD2 (7 bases). Trimming took 2 bases from V and 1 from J, leaving 13 bases between them. Per the germline V gene, CDR1 is SGHVS and CDR2 is FQNEAQ. The CDR3 extends over 16 amino acids. CDR3 DNA: TGTGCCAGCAGCTTAATGGCGGGGGCCCGCACAGATACGCAGTATTTT. This sequence encodes CASSLMAGARTDTQYF. The full variable domain, with the rest looked up from reference TRBV7-8 and TRBJ2-3, is GAGVSQSPRYKVAKRGQDVALRCDPISGHVSLFWYQQALGQGPEFLTYFQNEAQLDKSGLPSDRFFAERPEGSVSTLKIQRTQQEDSAVYLCASSLMAGARTDTQYFGPGTRLTVL.

V and J are TRBV28 and TRBJ1-5; TRBD1 aligns across 9 bases. This CDR3 contains 14 residues. CDR1 and CDR2 from the germline V gene are MDHEN and SYDVKM. With V trimmed by 6 bases and J by 5 bases, 5 bases remained unmatched. The CDR3 DNA is TGTGCCAGCAGCTCCGGGACAGGGTATCAGCCCCAGCATTTT. Translation: CASSSGTGYQPQHF.